This TCR beta chain was obtained from a study of cytomegalovirus exposure and HLA in healthy donors. The CDR3 has 15 residues. The germline V gene encodes CDR1 SNHLY and CDR2 FYNNEI. V was cut by 7 bases and J by 7 bases, with 20 bases left in between. Vbeta (60) and Jbeta (13) primers were used in the PCR. Clones were read by immunoSEQ multiplex PCR, and TCRdb kept only the in-frame ones, dropping some. The sample records under 150,000 clones, over 70% being singletons. Sequences were obtained from PBMCs. The sequence came from a man aged 30-40 years in good health and CMV-seronegative. The chain has TRBV2 and TRBJ2-1, with a tentative D call TRBD2 (6 bases). The CDR3 sequence: CASNPREAVLNEQFF. In DNA form, the CDR3 reads TGTGCCAGCAATCCCAGGGAGGCTGTTTTAAATGAGCAGTTCTTC.